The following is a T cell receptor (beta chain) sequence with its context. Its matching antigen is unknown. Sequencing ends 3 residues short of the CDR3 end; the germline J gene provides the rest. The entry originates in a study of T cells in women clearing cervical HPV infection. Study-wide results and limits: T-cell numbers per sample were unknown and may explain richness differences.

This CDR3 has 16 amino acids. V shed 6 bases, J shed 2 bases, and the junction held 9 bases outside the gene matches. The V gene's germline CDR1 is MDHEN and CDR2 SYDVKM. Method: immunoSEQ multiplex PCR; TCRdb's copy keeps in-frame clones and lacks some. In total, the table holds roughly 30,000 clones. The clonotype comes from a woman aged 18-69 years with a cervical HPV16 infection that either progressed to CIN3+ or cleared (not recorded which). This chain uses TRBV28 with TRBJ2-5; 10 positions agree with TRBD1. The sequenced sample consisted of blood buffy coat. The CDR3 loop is CASSDRTGGLQETQYF. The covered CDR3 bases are TGTGCCAGCAGCGACCGGACAGGGGGACTACAAGAGACC.